This T cell receptor (beta chain) was documented in a study of OX40 agonist ivuxolimab in advanced cancers. Study as a whole: Prior anti-PD-1, anti-PD-L1 or anti-CTLA-4 therapy was allowed; 35% to 40% had some. Study-level findings and limits: Determination of antigen specificity was not performed for the expanded peripheral T cells.

Clones were read by immunoSEQ multiplex PCR, and TCRdb kept only the in-frame ones, dropping some. The sample records about 96,000 clones, approximately 80% being singletons. About this clone: Antigen unknown.

The sample was CD4+ or CD8+ T cells sorted from blood, taken in a trial of the OX40 agonist ivuxolimab. This receptor was obtained from an adult with an advanced solid tumor such as melanoma, head and neck, liver or kidney cancer.

CDR3 nucleotides: TGTGCCAGCAGCGGGGACGGGGGGGCAGAGACCCAGTACTTC. Translated, it gives CASSGDGGAETQYF. The chain combines TRBV5-6 with TRBJ2-5, with TRBD2 identical over 8 bases. The ends lost 4 bases at V and 4 bases at J; junction bases unmatched: 6. The CDR3 spans 14 residues. Germline-derived CDR1 and CDR2 are SGHDT and YYEEEE.